Listed here are 14 T cell receptor beta chains from one sample, sequenced in a study of blood T cell repertoires in COVID-19. Assay: immunoSEQ multiplex PCR; the TCRdb copy retains only in-frame clones and omits some. The sample has 280,000 or so clones, about nine tenths seen once. The sequenced material came from peripheral blood. These TCRs come from a woman aged 60-70 years with acute or convalescent COVID-19.

This clone has just one count. The chain combines TRBV9 with TRBJ2-2; 7 bases are shared with TRBD1. V shed 0 bases, J shed 4 bases, and the junction held 18 bases outside the gene matches. Per germline, CDR1 SGDLS and CDR2 YYNGEE. The CDR3 has 20 residues. CDR3 in amino acids: CASSVVPLYGTALSTGELFF. Written as DNA, the CDR3 is TGTGCCAGCAGCGTAGTCCCTCTCTACGGGACAGCTCTCTCCACCGGGGAGCTGTTTTTT. The entire variable domain, with the rest obtained from reference TRBV9 and TRBJ2-2, is as follows: DSGVTQTPKHLITATGQRVTLRCSPRSGDLSVYWYQQSLDQGLQFLIQYYNGEERAKGNILERFSAQQFPDLHSELNLSSLELGDSALYFCASSVVPLYGTALSTGELFFGEGSRLTVL.

This clone has more than one count but fewer than ten. The rearrangement joins TRBV7-6 to TRBJ1-3; D is perhaps TRBD1 (5 bases). The CDR3 has 14 residues. CDR1 and CDR2 (germline): SGHVS, FNYEAQ. Trimming removed 1 base at V and 4 bases at J, with 8 bases between. CDR3 residues: CASSLGTLGNTIYF. In DNA form, the CDR3 reads TGTGCCAGCAGCTTAGGGACACTCGGAAACACCATATATTTT.

This chain joins TRBV18 and TRBJ2-3; 7 bases are a match to TRBD2. Germline V gene lookup returns CDR1 KGHSH and CDR2 LQKENI. V shed 3 bases, J shed 6 bases, and the junction held 9 bases outside the gene matches. CDR3 length: 15 amino acids. The CDR3 coding sequence is TGTGCCAGCTCACCGGAAGCGGGATACGGGGATACGCAGTATTTT. This gives the protein CASSPEAGYGDTQYF.

The CDR3 nucleotides read TGTGCCAGTAGTTTCCCTAGCGGACGGAATACAGATACGCAGTATTTT. Its protein is CASSFPSGRNTDTQYF. The chain links TRBV19 to TRBJ2-3; 7 positions match TRBD2. Germline V gene lookup returns CDR1 LNHDA and CDR2 SQIVND (reference sequence). This CDR3 spans 16 amino acids. The ends lost 5 bases at V and 3 bases at J; junction bases unmatched: 11.

V usage is TRBV4-1 and J usage is TRBJ1-2; D remains ambiguous. Trimming removed 0 bases at V and 1 base at J, with 9 bases between. Germline assignment: CDR1 MGHRA and CDR2 YSYEKL. The CDR3 length is 15 residues. CDR3 nucleotides: TGCGCCAGCAGCCAAGATCACCAGTATAACTATGGCTACACCTTC. Translating it yields CASSQDHQYNYGYTF.

The CDR3 region is CASTSFRGNEQFF. In DNA form, the CDR3 reads TGTGCCAGCACCTCTTTCAGGGGAAATGAGCAGTTCTTC. V and J are TRBV5-5 and TRBJ2-1, with D tentatively TRBD1 (6 bases). Trimming pared 6 bases from V and 7 bases from J, leaving 14 bases between. Germline-derived CDR1 and CDR2 are SGHKS and YYEKEE (reference sequence). This CDR3 has 13 amino acids.

This chain joins TRBV13 and TRBJ2-5, with 14 bases lining up with TRBD2. CDR1 PRHDT and CDR2 FYEKMQ come from the germline V gene (reference sequence). V gave up 5 bases and J gave up 0 bases; unmatched junction bases: 5. The CDR3 has 17 residues. The chain's CDR3 is CASSPRLAGGYQETQYF. The CDR3, as DNA: TGTGCCAGCAGCCCCAGACTAGCGGGGGGGTACCAAGAGACCCAGTACTTC. The variable domain in full, with the rest retrieved from reference TRBV13 and TRBJ2-5, is AAGVIQSPRHLIKEKRETATLKCYPIPRHDTVYWYQQGPGQDPQFLISFYEKMQSDKGSIPDRFSAQQFSDYHSELNMSSLELGDSALYFCASSPRLAGGYQETQYFGPGTRLLVL.

This clone was counted a few times. The rearrangement uses TRBV19 and TRBJ1-2; D possibly corresponds to TRBD1 (6 bases). Deletions cut 5 bases from V and 4 bases from J, with 17 bases between. Germline CDR1 reads LNHDA; CDR2 reads SQIVND (reference sequence). The CDR3 runs 15 residues. CDR3 in amino acids: CASSPRTERSYGYTF. The CDR3 DNA is TGTGCCAGTAGTCCACGGACAGAAAGGTCCTATGGCTACACCTTC.

This rearrangement joins TRBV7-8 to TRBJ2-1, with D perhaps matching TRBD1 (5 bases). The V gene lost 5 bases and the J gene lost 3 bases, with 20 bases spanning the gap. Germline assignment: CDR1 SGHVS and CDR2 FQNEAQ. The CDR3 consists of 17 residues. The CDR3 region has the DNA TGTGCCAGCAGCCGCATCGATTGGACAAAAAACTACAATGAGCAGTTCTTC. Residues: CASSRIDWTKNYNEQFF.

The chain carries TRBV7-2 and TRBJ2-7, with a weak D call TRBD1 (5 bases). The CDR3 totals 14 residues. Trimming took off 5 bases at V and 2 bases at J, with 13 bases between the two ends. CDR1 SGHTA and CDR2 FQGNSA come from the germline V gene. The CDR3 loop reads CASSPLMGPYEQYF. The CDR3, as DNA: TGTGCCAGCAGCCCCCTCATGGGGCCCTACGAGCAGTACTTC.

The CDR3 DNA reads TGTGCCAGCAGTTCAGGGCTTTCCGGGGGCACCGGGGAGCTGTTTTTT. It specifies CASSSGLSGGTGELFF. The J gene is TRBJ2-2, the V gene TRBV28; D is perhaps TRBD2 (6 bases). The CDR3 is made up of 16 amino acids. V was pared by 4 bases and J by 4 bases, with 16 bases between. Germline CDR1 MDHEN, CDR2 SYDVKM.

The J gene is TRBJ1-1, the V gene TRBV5-5; a possible D gene is TRBD1 (5 bases). This CDR3 is 15 amino acids long. Germline V CDR1 and CDR2: SGHKS, YYEKEE (reference sequence). With 1 base removed from V and 1 base from J, the gap between germline ends came to 11 bases. CDR3 amino acids: CASSLSGAGNTEAFF. CDR3 nucleotides: TGTGCCAGCAGCTTGAGCGGGGCCGGGAACACTGAAGCTTTCTTT.

The J gene is TRBJ2-3, the V gene TRBV2; 7 bases match TRBD1. The V gene end was trimmed by 6 bases and the J gene end by 1 base; junction bases not matched to a gene: 7. CDR3 size: 15 residues. The germline gives CDR1 SNHLY, CDR2 FYNNEI. This CDR3 reads CASRTRDSRTDTQYF. CDR3 in DNA: TGTGCCAGCAGGACCAGGGACAGTCGCACAGATACGCAGTATTTT.

About this clone: The same CDR3 arises from other DNA sequences in this sample as well. The chain links TRBV28 to TRBJ1-5, with a weak D call TRBD1 (5 bases). Trimming cost V 5 bases and J 1 base, with 9 bases left between them. Germline V CDR1 and CDR2: MDHEN, SYDVKM. The CDR3 contains 14 residues. In DNA, the CDR3 is TGTGCCAGCAGTCAGGGCGGAAGCAATCAGCCCCAGCATTTT. It codes for CASSQGGSNQPQHF. Full variable domain (outside the CDR3, taken from reference TRBV28 and TRBJ1-5): DVKVTQSSRYLVKRTGEKVFLECVQDMDHENMFWYRQDPGLGLRLIYFSYDVKMKEKGDIPEGYSVSREKKERFSLILESASTNQTSMYLCASSQGGSNQPQHFGDGTRLSIL.